Below, 18 T cell receptor beta chains from the same sample are listed, as sequenced in a study of cytomegalovirus exposure and HLA in healthy donors. PCR involved 60 Vbeta and 13 Jbeta primers. Clones were sequenced by immunoSEQ multiplex PCR, and TCRdb holds only the in-frame ones, with some missing. The profile shows roughly 150,000 clones, roughly three quarters of them singletons. Specimen: PBMCs. These receptors originate from a male donor in good health and CMV-seronegative.

This chain links TRBV19 with TRBJ2-7; tentatively, D is TRBD2 (7 bases). Per germline, CDR1 LNHDA and CDR2 SQIVND (reference sequence). The CDR3 sequence is 14 residues long. V lost 8 bases and J lost 4, with 18 bases in between. The CDR3 region is CASRGAGIFYEQYF. The CDR3 nucleotides read TGTGCCAGTCGGGGGGCCGGGATCTTTTACGAGCAGTACTTC.

The chain links TRBV6-6 to TRBJ2-7; 8 bases map to TRBD2. The germline CDR1 and CDR2 sequences are MNHNY and SVGAGI (reference sequence). This CDR3 comprises 15 residues. V lost 6 bases to trimming and J lost 3 bases; unmatched junction nucleotides: 10. The CDR3 loop reads CASRAGTSGSYEQYF. The CDR3 bases are TGTGCCAGCAGGGCCGGGACTAGTGGTAGCTACGAGCAGTACTTC.

This clone has a single count. The V and J genes are TRBV2 and TRBJ2-7, with D hard to call. The length of the CDR3 is 13 residues. CDR1 SNHLY and CDR2 FYNNEI come from the germline V gene. V lost 7 bases and J lost 0, with 10 bases in between. In nucleotides, the CDR3 is TGTGCCAGCAAGTCACAACCCTCCTACGAGCAGTACTTC. Protein: CASKSQPSYEQYF.

The chain combines TRBV29-1 with TRBJ2-1, with 7 bases that match TRBD1. V shed 6 bases and J 3 bases; nucleotides not matched to a gene: 8. The CDR3 totals 14 residues. The V gene's germline CDR1 is SQVTM and CDR2 ANQGSEA. CDR3 coding DNA: TGCAGCGTAAATGCCGGGACAGTCTACAATGAGCAGTTCTTC. Encoded protein: CSVNAGTVYNEQFF.

V gene TRBV6-1 combines with J gene TRBJ2-7; 7 nucleotides agree with TRBD2. The J segment lost 3 bases and the V segment lost 0 bases, leaving 2 bases of the junction unmatched. Germline CDR1 MNHNS, CDR2 SASEGT. CDR3 size: 14 residues. This CDR3 reads CASSEAGEGYEQYF. The CDR3 DNA is TGTGCCAGCAGTGAAGCAGGGGAGGGCTACGAGCAGTACTTC.

CDR3 nucleotide sequence: TGTGCCAGCAGTTTATTTTTCCCCGACAGGGGAGGGACAGATACGCAGTATTTT. This translates into CASSLFFPDRGGTDTQYF. The J gene is TRBJ2-3, the V gene TRBV27; tentatively, D is TRBD1 (8 bases). The CDR3 has 18 residues. Trimming left V 1 base short and J 3 bases short, with 20 bases between. CDR1 and CDR2 (germline): MNHEY, SMNVEV (reference sequence).

The chain is built from TRBV7-2 and TRBJ1-1; D call uncertain. The CDR3 sequence is 13 residues long. V was pared by 3 bases and J by 7 bases, with 12 bases between. The germline V gene has CDR1 SGHTA and CDR2 FQGNSA. The CDR3 region has the DNA TGTGCCAGCAGCTTCGCCCGAGTCGGTGAAGCTTTCTTT. Translation gives CASSFARVGEAFF.

The chain joins TRBV29-1 to TRBJ2-7, with TRBD1 as a possible D gene (6 bases). Germline V gene data show CDR1 as SQVTM and CDR2 as ANQGSEA. V was clipped by 0 bases and J by 7 bases, with 19 bases between them. CDR3 length equals 15 residues. The CDR3 nucleotides read TGCAGCGTTGAAGATACGGGGACGGTAACAGGGGAGCAGTACTTC. This sequence encodes CSVEDTGTVTGEQYF.

The V gene is TRBV7-2, the J gene TRBJ2-4, with 13 bases identical to TRBD2. Germline-derived CDR1 and CDR2 are SGHTA and FQGNSA. CDR3 size: 17 residues. Trimming cost V 3 bases and J 9 bases; bases outside gene matches: 11. The CDR3 sequence is CASSFFGTSGIGGIQYF. The CDR3 region has the DNA TGTGCCAGCAGCTTCTTCGGGACTAGCGGGATCGGGGGCATTCAGTACTTC.

The chain is built from TRBV7-9 and TRBJ2-5, with TRBD1 identical over 7 bases. CDR3 length: 14 residues. The germline CDR1 and CDR2 sequences are SEHNR and FQNEAQ (reference sequence). V lost 4 bases, J lost 0 bases, and 2 bases stayed unmatched. This CDR3 reads CASSSTGYQETQYF. CDR3 DNA: TGTGCCAGCAGCTCGACAGGGTACCAAGAGACCCAGTACTTC.

This clone was recorded only once. V is TRBV10-3 and J is TRBJ2-1, with D unclear. The CDR3 totals 12 residues. CDR1 and CDR2 (germline): ENHRY, SYGVKD. Trimming shortened V by 8 bases and J by 7 bases, and 12 bases separated the two germline ends. The CDR3 here is CAISDSTNEQFF. CDR3 DNA sequence: TGTGCCATCTCCGATAGTACGAATGAGCAGTTCTTC.

J is TRBJ1-5 and V is TRBV5-6; tentative D call: TRBD1 (5 bases). Germline V gene data show CDR1 as SGHDT and CDR2 as YYEEEE. V was cut by 1 base and J by 4 bases, with 15 bases left in between. CDR3 size: 16 residues. Here the CDR3 reads CASSLLGQGLNQPQHF. Written as DNA, the CDR3 is TGTGCCAGCAGCTTGCTGGGGCAGGGTTTGAATCAGCCCCAGCATTTT.

This clone showed up just a few times. The chain links TRBV5-1 to TRBJ2-1, with TRBD2 as a possible D gene (6 bases). CDR1 and CDR2 from the germline V gene are SGHRS and YFSETQ. The V gene lost 0 bases and the J gene lost 10 bases, with 11 bases spanning the gap. CDR3 length equals 13 residues. CDR3 residues: CASSLGGGYEQFF. CDR3 coding DNA: TGCGCCAGCAGCTTGGGGGGAGGTTACGAGCAGTTCTTC.

J is TRBJ2-5 and V is TRBV4-1, with D tentatively TRBD1 (7 bases). The J call is doubtful: the DNA matches TRBJ2-7 better. The CDR3 is 15 residues long. CDR1 and CDR2 from the germline V gene are MGHRA and YSYEKL. Here the CDR3 reads CASSQDQSGGYEQYF. Written as DNA, the CDR3 is TGCGCCAGCAGCCAAGATCAGTCAGGGGGGTACGAGCAGTACTTC.

This clone appeared once. V usage is TRBV10-3 and J usage is TRBJ2-1; a weak D match, TRBD2 (6 bases). Trimming pared 4 bases from V and 5 bases from J, leaving 9 bases between. Germline assignment: CDR1 ENHRY and CDR2 SYGVKD. CDR3 length: 13 residues. The CDR3 loop is CAISGGLDNEQFF. The CDR3 DNA sequence: TGTGCCATCAGTGGGGGACTCGACAATGAGCAGTTCTTC.

The chain employs TRBV4-1 and TRBJ2-2, with no clear D. Germline CDR1 reads MGHRA; CDR2 reads YSYEKL. Trimming took off 1 base at V and 4 bases at J, with 13 bases between the two ends. The CDR3 sequence is 16 residues long. CDR3 protein: CASSQAQVIITGELFF. CDR3 bases: TGCGCCAGCAGCCAAGCTCAGGTTATTATCACCGGGGAGCTGTTTTTT.

Turning to this clone: The junction departs from the called germline gene at one end, perhaps through a read error. The chain recombines TRBV5-1 with TRBJ2-3; tentatively, D is TRBD2 (6 bases). Germline V lookup: CDR1 SGHRS, CDR2 YFSETQ. The CDR3 sequence is 16 residues long. CDR3 nucleotide sequence: TGCGCCAGCACCTTGGGGGTGGGAGGCCGGAGAGATACGCAGTATTTT. Residues: CASTLGVGGRRDTQYF.

This chain uses TRBV10-3 with TRBJ1-1; the D is unclear. The V gene lost 5 bases and the J gene lost 6 bases, with 13 bases spanning the gap. The germline gives CDR1 ENHRY, CDR2 SYGVKD. The CDR3 has 13 residues. CDR3 amino acids: CAISPEGPPEAFF. CDR3 nucleotides: TGTGCCATCAGTCCTGAGGGCCCCCCTGAAGCTTTCTTT.